This TCR beta chain was sequenced for a study of CD4 T cell repertoires in COVID-19. General study findings and limits: SARS-CoV and/or HKU1 spike cultures shared between roughly 6.5 and 28% of SARS-CoV-2 clonotypes.

Assay: immunoSEQ multiplex PCR; the TCRdb copy retains only in-frame clones and omits some. Counted here are approximately 79,000 clones, 83% occurring once; the ten biggest clones make up about 0.5%. Trimming cost V 6 bases and J 5 bases; bases outside gene matches: 3. Germline loops: CDR1 LNHDA, CDR2 SQIVND (reference sequence). The CDR3 is 13 residues long. As for this clone: The antigen is unknown.

This chain connects TRBV19 to TRBJ1-5; 8 nucleotides align to TRBD1. The clonotype was recovered from a human donor who had COVID-19. The source material was CD4+ T cells from peripheral blood, sampled after recovery from COVID-19. The CDR3 reads CASREQGDQPQHF. The CDR3 region has the DNA TGTGCCAGTAGGGAACAGGGGGATCAGCCCCAGCATTTT.